These T cell receptor beta chains were read from a single sample in a study of OX40 agonist ivuxolimab in advanced cancers. Profiled with immunoSEQ multiplex PCR; TCRdb holds only in-frame clones, not every one. This table has around 67,000 clones, approximately 91% appearing once. The specimen comprised CD4+ or CD8+ T cells sorted from blood, sampled in a trial of the OX40 agonist ivuxolimab. The receptors were sampled from an adult with an advanced solid tumor such as melanoma, head and neck, liver or kidney cancer. CDR3s include the opening cysteine and the closing phenylalanine or tryptophan. Each record gives: V gene, J gene, clone size, CDR3 length, D gene, CDR3 protein, CDR3 DNA. A D gene is named only where the DNA matches it firmly. The size entry is marked missing in some rows and otherwise reads once, few, many or a size class.

>TRBV27|TRBJ1-4|.|14|TRBD1
CASSLGQGAGKLFF
TGTGCCAGCAGTTTAGGGCAGGGGGCTGGAAAACTGTTTTTT
>TRBV5-1|TRBJ2-3|once|15|.
CASSLAGGQLDTQYF
TGCGCCAGCAGCTTGGCAGGGGGGCAGTTGGATACGCAGTATTTT
>TRBV7-2|TRBJ2-7|.|15|TRBD2
CASSSQRGASYEQYF
TGTGCCAGCAGCTCCCAGCGGGGGGCATCCTACGAGCAGTACTTC
>TRBV11-2|TRBJ1-5|.|14|.
CASRSSGLNQPQHF
TGTGCCAGCAGGAGCTCAGGCCTCAATCAGCCCCAGCATTTT
>TRBV7-2|TRBJ2-6|.|14|.
CASSSDSGANVLTF
TGTGCCAGCAGCTCAGATTCTGGGGCCAACGTCCTGACTTTC
>TRBV2|TRBJ2-2|.|13|.
CASSGYSTGELFF
TGTGCCAGCAGTGGTTACAGCACCGGGGAGCTGTTTTTT
>TRBV10-1|TRBJ2-5|.|13|TRBD1
CASSATGHETQYF
TGCGCCAGCAGTGCGACAGGGCACGAGACCCAGTACTTC
>TRBV2|TRBJ1-1|.|15|.
CASSEIAAGRTEAFF
TGTGCCAGCAGTGAAATCGCAGCCGGGAGGACTGAAGCTTTCTTT
>TRBV28|TRBJ1-1|.|14|.
CASSLMGGRTEAFF
TGTGCCAGCAGTTTAATGGGGGGAAGAACTGAAGCTTTCTTT
>TRBV7-4|TRBJ2-7|few|14|.
CASSLVPEGYEQYF
TGTGCCAGCAGCTTGGTACCCGAGGGGTACGAGCAGTACTTC
>TRBV14|TRBJ2-7|.|14|.
CASSQFKVGTEQYF
TGTGCCAGCAGCCAATTTAAGGTCGGGACCGAGCAGTACTTC
>TRBV7-9|TRBJ2-3|.|14|.
CASSLAPSTDTQYF
TGTGCCAGCAGCTTAGCCCCCTCGACAGATACGCAGTATTTT
>TRBV27|TRBJ1-1|once|13|.
CASSSHMNTEAFF
TGTGCCAGCAGCAGTCATATGAACACTGAAGCTTTCTTT
>TRBV11-3|TRBJ1-1|.|14|.
CASSLVPRGTEAFF
TGTGCCAGCAGCTTAGTCCCCAGGGGTACTGAAGCTTTCTTT
>TRBV4-1|TRBJ2-2|.|17|.
CASSQDTGTKRHGELFF
TGCGCCAGCAGCCAAGACACAGGGACGAAGCGACACGGGGAGCTGTTTTTT
>TRBV19|TRBJ1-1|.|16|.
CASSPQEGPRNTEAFF
TGTGCCAGTAGTCCCCAGGAGGGCCCTAGGAACACTGAAGCTTTCTTT
>TRBV7-2|TRBJ1-5|.|13|.
CASSFRGNQPQHF
TGTGCCAGCAGCTTTCGGGGCAATCAGCCCCAGCATTTT
>TRBV11-2|TRBJ2-7|.|15|TRBD2
CASSPVAGVAYEQYF
TGTGCCAGCAGCCCGGTAGCGGGAGTCGCCTACGAGCAGTACTTC
>TRBV11-2|TRBJ1-1|.|13|.
CASSPLGILEAFF
TGTGCCAGCAGCCCTCTAGGCATCCTTGAAGCTTTCTTT
>TRBV4-3|TRBJ1-2|few|15|.
CASSQDRDRSYGYTF
TGCGCCAGCAGCCAAGATCGGGACCGTAGCTATGGCTACACCTTC
>TRBV4-1|TRBJ1-5|.|14|.
CASSQPDRNQPQHF
TGCGCCAGCAGCCAACCGGACAGAAATCAGCCCCAGCATTTT
>TRBV7-2|TRBJ1-5|.|15|.
CASSLDGDSNQPQHF
TGTGCCAGCAGCTTAGACGGGGACAGCAATCAGCCCCAGCATTTT
>TRBV28|TRBJ2-1|.|17|.
CASSLPGSDYPYNEQFF
TGTGCCAGCAGTTTACCCGGCAGCGATTACCCCTACAATGAGCAGTTCTTC
>TRBV28|TRBJ1-1|.|16|TRBD1
CASSLLAGTGGSGAFF
TGTGCCAGCAGTCTACTTGCCGGGACAGGGGGCTCTGGGGCTTTCTTT
>TRBV6-5|TRBJ2-7|.|14|.
CASSYSTGPYEQYF
TGTGCCAGCAGTTACTCGACGGGACCCTACGAGCAGTACTTC
>TRBV10-3|TRBJ2-3|once|16|.
CAISSPSSDSTDTQYF
TGTGCCATCAGTTCTCCATCTTCGGACTCCACAGATACGCAGTATTTT
>TRBV7-9|TRBJ2-1|.|16|.
CAIGTTPEATIDEQFF
TGTGCCATCGGGACAACTCCCGAGGCCACAATCGATGAGCAGTTCTTC
>TRBV11-3|TRBJ2-7|.|14|.
CASSFGDLGYEQYF
TGTGCCAGCAGCTTCGGGGACTTGGGCTACGAGCAGTACTTC
>TRBV4-3|TRBJ2-5|.|14|.
CASSQGTDRETQYF
TGCGCCAGCAGCCAAGGAACAGACAGAGAGACCCAGTACTTC
>TRBV19|TRBJ2-2|.|14|TRBD1
CASNRGLGTGELFF
TGTGCCAGTAACAGGGGGTTAGGCACCGGGGAGCTGTTTTTT
>TRBV5-1|TRBJ1-1|once|14|.
CASSLGTMNTEAFF
TGCGCCAGCAGCTTGGGGACGATGAACACTGAAGCTTTCTTT
>TRBV5-1|TRBJ1-1|.|13|.
CASSLQDTVEAFF
TGCGCCAGCAGCTTGCAGGACACGGTTGAAGCTTTCTTT
>TRBV7-3|TRBJ2-3|.|18|TRBD2
CASSKLAGGQTSTDTQYF
TGTGCCAGCAGCAAACTAGCGGGGGGGCAAACTAGCACAGATACGCAGTATTTT
>TRBV18|TRBJ2-1|.|14|.
CASSTERASNEQFF
TGTGCCAGCTCAACCGAGAGGGCCAGCAATGAGCAGTTCTTC
>TRBV7-9|TRBJ2-3|.|17|TRBD2
CASSSLTGLASIHPQYF
TGTGCCAGCAGCTCCCTAACCGGACTAGCTAGTATACATCCGCAGTATTTT
>TRBV9|TRBJ2-1|.|17|TRBD2
CASSAPETSGTYNEQFF
TGTGCCAGCAGCGCCCCCGAAACTAGCGGAACGTACAATGAGCAGTTCTTC
>TRBV11-2|TRBJ1-1|.|15|TRBD1
CASSLDRQGYTEAFF
TGTGCCAGCAGCTTAGACCGACAGGGGTACACTGAAGCTTTCTTT
>TRBV18|TRBJ1-3|.|15|.
CASSPPAGAGNTIYF
TGTGCCAGCTCACCACCGGCAGGTGCTGGAAACACCATATATTTT
>TRBV18|TRBJ2-5|once|14|.
CASSPQGTIETQYF
TGTGCCAGCTCACCACAGGGGACGATAGAGACCCAGTACTTC
>TRBV6-5|TRBJ2-1|.|14|TRBD1
CASSYGQGGNEQFF
TGTGCCAGCAGTTACGGACAGGGGGGCAATGAGCAGTTCTTC
>TRBV7-3|TRBJ2-1|.|15|.
CASSSRGTTYNEQFF
TGTGCCAGCAGCTCCCGGGGGACCACATACAATGAGCAGTTCTTC
>TRBV4-2|TRBJ2-7|.|18|TRBD2
CASSQAGSKRGGSYEQYF
TGTGCCAGCAGCCAAGCGGGAAGCAAGCGGGGGGGTTCCTACGAGCAGTACTTC
>TRBV7-6|TRBJ2-7|.|14|.
CASSLVPGAYEQYF
TGTGCCAGCAGCTTAGTTCCGGGGGCCTACGAGCAGTACTTC
>TRBV30|TRBJ2-6|.|16|.
CAWIRLPSSGANVLTF
TGTGCCTGGATTCGTCTCCCTAGCTCTGGGGCCAACGTCCTGACTTTC
>TRBV14|TRBJ2-1|.|18|TRBD2
CASSQAKGGLAGYNEQFF
TGTGCCAGCAGCCAAGCGAAGGGAGGACTAGCGGGCTACAATGAGCAGTTCTTC
>TRBV6-1|TRBJ2-4|.|20|TRBD1
CASSERTGQGAFLGKNIQYF
TGTGCCAGCAGTGAACGAACAGGACAGGGGGCTTTTCTTGGCAAAAACATTCAGTACTTC
>TRBV7-9|TRBJ2-5|.|16|TRBD2
CASSLGRGGPQETQYF
TGTGCCAGCAGCTTAGGGCGGGGAGGGCCCCAAGAGACCCAGTACTTC
>TRBV7-2|TRBJ2-7|.|13|TRBD2
CASSLLAGYEQYF
TGTGCCAGCAGCTTACTAGCGGGGTACGAGCAGTACTTC
>TRBV19|TRBJ2-3|.|16|TRBD2
CASSHRTSGRTDTQYF
TGTGCCAGTAGTCATAGGACTAGCGGGCGCACAGATACGCAGTATTTT
>TRBV2|TRBJ2-1|.|13|TRBD2
CASLAGGYNEQFF
TGTGCCAGTTTAGCGGGGGGTTACAATGAGCAGTTCTTC
>TRBV21-1|TRBJ2-7|.|16|.
CASSNRGEGFSYEQYF
TGTGCCAGCAGCAATCGGGGAGAGGGGTTCTCCTACGAGCAGTACTTC
>TRBV18|TRBJ1-1|few|16|TRBD1
CASSPPRDRVSTEAFF
TGTGCCAGCTCACCCCCACGGGACAGGGTCAGCACTGAAGCTTTCTTT
>TRBV10-3|TRBJ1-2|.|12|.
CATASAETVYTF
TGTGCCACCGCGTCGGCAGAGACTGTCTACACCTTC
>TRBV7-2|TRBJ2-1|.|12|TRBD1
CASSFSGGGEFF
TGTGCCAGCAGCTTCTCAGGGGGCGGGGAGTTCTTC